What follows is one T cell receptor (beta chain) and its context. What it binds is unknown. Through template switching, a universal primer site was introduced, and the cDNA contained unique molecular identifiers. TCRdb reprocessed the 5' RACE reads via MiXCR and lists one record per CDR3 protein. The sample yields under 300,000 distinct CDR3 sequences, roughly 13% seen once. The data were obtained in a study of identical twins. General observations from the study: Without tracking the same donors, conclusions rested on cross-sectional statistical analysis. Excess low generation probability was seen in twin-shared out-of-frame alpha sequences.

CDR1 is SGHTA, CDR2 FQGNSA, per germline. The V and J ends lost 2 bases and 1 base respectively, with 5 bases between them. The length of the CDR3 is 13 residues. All of the donors were Caucasians in good health. The sample was also reused in another study, on yellow fever vaccine responses in identical twins.

The chain employs TRBV7-2 and TRBJ2-5; D is undetermined. Source material: memory (CD45RO+) T cells sorted from blood. The sequence came from a woman aged 18 to 35 in good health. The CDR3 is CASSLYPQETQYF. The CDR3 DNA reads TGTGCCAGCAGCTTATACCCCCAAGAGACCCAGTACTTC. The entire variable domain, with the rest obtained from reference TRBV7-2 and TRBJ2-5, is as follows: GAGVSQSPSNKVTEKGKDVELRCDPISGHTALYWYRQSLGQGLEFLIYFQGNSAPDKSGLPSDRFSAERTGGSVSTLTIQRTQQEDSAVYLCASSLYPQETQYFGPGTRLLVL.